The 3 T cell receptor beta chains below come from one sample, sequenced in a study of cytomegalovirus exposure and HLA in healthy donors. Primers: 60 Vbeta forward and 13 Jbeta reverse. Measured with immunoSEQ multiplex PCR; TCRdb has only the in-frame clones, and not every one. The sample holds more than 140,000 clones, about 75% seen once. Sequencing was performed on PBMCs. The receptors shown here come from a male donor in good health and CMV-seronegative.

The rearrangement uses TRBV7-2 and TRBJ2-1; 10 positions match TRBD2. This CDR3 has 17 residues. Germline V gene lookup returns CDR1 SGHTA and CDR2 FQGNSA. V was clipped by 5 bases and J by 6 bases; unmatched bases: 13. The CDR3 loop reads CASSRTGAGGPFNEQFF. Here the CDR3 DNA reads TGTGCCAGCAGCCGAACAGGAGCGGGAGGGCCGTTCAATGAGCAGTTCTTC.

This sequence joins TRBV18 and TRBJ1-5; D not certain. Trimming left V 3 bases short and J 0 bases short, with 6 bases between. CDR1 is KGHSH, CDR2 LQKENI, per germline. CDR3 size: 14 residues. CDR3 region: CASSPNPSNQPQHF. The DNA for the CDR3 is TGTGCCAGCTCACCCAATCCTAGCAATCAGCCCCAGCATTTT.

This clone was seen only once. The CDR3 sequence: CASSPPGTGNQPQHF. For the CDR3, the DNA is TGTGCCAGCTCACCACCTGGGACAGGGAATCAGCCCCAGCATTTT. The chain has TRBV18 and TRBJ1-5; 9 bases are shared with TRBD1. Germline loops: CDR1 KGHSH, CDR2 LQKENI. This CDR3 region has 15 residues. Trimming took 0 bases from V and 4 from J; bases not matched to a gene: 1.